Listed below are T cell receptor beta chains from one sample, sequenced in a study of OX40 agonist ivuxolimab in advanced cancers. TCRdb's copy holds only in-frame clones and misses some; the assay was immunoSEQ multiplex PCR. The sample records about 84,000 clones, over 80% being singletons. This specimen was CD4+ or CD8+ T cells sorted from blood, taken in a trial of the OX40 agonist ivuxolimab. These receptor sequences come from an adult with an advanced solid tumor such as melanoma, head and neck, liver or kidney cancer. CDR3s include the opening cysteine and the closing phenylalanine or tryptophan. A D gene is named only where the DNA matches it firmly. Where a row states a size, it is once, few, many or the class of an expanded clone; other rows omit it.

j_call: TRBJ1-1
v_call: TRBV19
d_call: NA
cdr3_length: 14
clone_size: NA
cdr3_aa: CASSIDYSITEAFF
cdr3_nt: TGTGCCAGTAGTATAGATTATTCGATAACTGAAGCTTTCTTT

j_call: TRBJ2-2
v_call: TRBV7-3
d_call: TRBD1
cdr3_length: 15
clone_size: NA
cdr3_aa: CASRRTGSNTGELFF
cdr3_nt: TGTGCCAGCAGACGGACAGGGTCGAACACCGGGGAGCTGTTTTTT

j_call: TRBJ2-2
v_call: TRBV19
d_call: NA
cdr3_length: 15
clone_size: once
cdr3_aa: CASNTPSFGTGELFF
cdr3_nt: TGTGCCAGTAATACTCCTAGCTTCGGCACCGGGGAGCTGTTTTTT

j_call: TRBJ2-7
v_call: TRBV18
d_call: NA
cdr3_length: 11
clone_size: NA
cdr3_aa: CASSPGREQYF
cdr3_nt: TGTGCCAGCTCACCAGGGCGCGAGCAGTACTTC

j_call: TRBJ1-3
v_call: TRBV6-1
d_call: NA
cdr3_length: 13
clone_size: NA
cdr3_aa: CASSPRSGNTIYF
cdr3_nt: TGTGCCAGCAGTCCCCGGTCGGGAAACACCATATATTTT

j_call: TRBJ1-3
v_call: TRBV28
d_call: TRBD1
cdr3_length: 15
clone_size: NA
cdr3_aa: CASSLLTGAGNTIYF
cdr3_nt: TGTGCCAGCAGTTTACTGACAGGGGCTGGAAACACCATATATTTT

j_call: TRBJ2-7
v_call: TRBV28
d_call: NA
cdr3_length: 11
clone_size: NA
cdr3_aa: CASSFEPEQYF
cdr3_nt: TGTGCCAGCAGTTTTGAACCTGAGCAGTACTTC

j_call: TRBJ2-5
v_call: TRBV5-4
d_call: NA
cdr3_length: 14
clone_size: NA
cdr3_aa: CASSLDRNQETQYF
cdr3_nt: TGTGCCAGCAGCTTGGACCGGAACCAAGAGACCCAGTACTTC

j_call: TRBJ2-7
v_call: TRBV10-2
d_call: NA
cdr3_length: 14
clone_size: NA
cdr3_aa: CASRDTDKNYEQYF
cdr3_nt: TGCGCCAGCAGAGACACCGACAAAAACTACGAGCAGTACTTC

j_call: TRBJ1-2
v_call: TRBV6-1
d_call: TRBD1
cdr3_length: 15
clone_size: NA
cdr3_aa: CASSQRQGSSYGYTF
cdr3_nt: TGTGCCAGCAGCCAGAGACAGGGGTCTTCCTATGGCTACACCTTC

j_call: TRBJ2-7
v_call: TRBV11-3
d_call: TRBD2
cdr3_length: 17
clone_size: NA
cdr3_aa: CASSPRLAGGTSYEQYF
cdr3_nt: TGTGCCAGCAGCCCGAGACTAGCGGGGGGGACCTCCTACGAGCAGTACTTC

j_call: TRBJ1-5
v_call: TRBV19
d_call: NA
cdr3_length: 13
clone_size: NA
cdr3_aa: CASSIEGSQPQHF
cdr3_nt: TGTGCCAGTAGTATTGAGGGGAGTCAGCCCCAGCATTTT

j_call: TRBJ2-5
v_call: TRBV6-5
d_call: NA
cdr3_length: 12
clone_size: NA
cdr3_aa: CASSFRGATQYF
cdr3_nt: TGTGCCAGCAGTTTCCGGGGCGCGACCCAGTACTTC

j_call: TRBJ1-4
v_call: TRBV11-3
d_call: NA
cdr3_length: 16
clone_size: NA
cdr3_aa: CASSLEDRNGGEKLFF
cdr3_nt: TGTGCCAGCAGCTTGGAGGACAGAAACGGGGGTGAAAAACTGTTTTTT

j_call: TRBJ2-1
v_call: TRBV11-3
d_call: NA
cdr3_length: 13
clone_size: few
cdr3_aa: CASKGGWGSEQFF
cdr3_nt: TGTGCCAGCAAAGGGGGGTGGGGCAGTGAGCAGTTCTTC

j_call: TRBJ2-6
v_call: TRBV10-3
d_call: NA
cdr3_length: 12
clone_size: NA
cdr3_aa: CAINSGANVLTF
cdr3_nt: TGTGCCATCAACTCTGGGGCCAACGTCCTGACTTTC

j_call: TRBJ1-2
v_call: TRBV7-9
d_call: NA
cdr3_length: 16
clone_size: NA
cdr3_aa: CASSLGTHGGIYGYTF
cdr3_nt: TGTGCCAGCAGCTTAGGTACTCACGGGGGAATCTATGGCTACACCTTC

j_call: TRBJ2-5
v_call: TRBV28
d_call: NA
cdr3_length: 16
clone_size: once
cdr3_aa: CASSPDGTTFPPTQYF
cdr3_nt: TGTGCCAGCAGTCCAGACGGGACAACCTTTCCCCCCACCCAGTACTTC

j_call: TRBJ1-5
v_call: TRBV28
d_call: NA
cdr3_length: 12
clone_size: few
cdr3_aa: CASSRGGQPQHF
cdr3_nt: TGTGCCAGCAGTCGGGGCGGCCAGCCCCAGCATTTT

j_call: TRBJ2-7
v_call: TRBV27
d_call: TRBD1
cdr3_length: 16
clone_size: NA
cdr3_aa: CASRSFDGTASYEQYF
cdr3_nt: TGTGCCAGCAGATCCTTTGACGGGACAGCTTCCTACGAGCAGTACTTC

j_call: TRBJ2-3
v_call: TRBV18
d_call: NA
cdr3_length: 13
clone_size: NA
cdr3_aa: CASSPVLTDTQYF
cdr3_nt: TGTGCCAGCTCACCAGTACTCACAGATACGCAGTATTTT

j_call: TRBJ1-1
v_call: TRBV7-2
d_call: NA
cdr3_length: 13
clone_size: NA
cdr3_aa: CASSPHIDTEAFF
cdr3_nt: TGTGCCAGCAGCCCCCACATCGACACTGAAGCTTTCTTT

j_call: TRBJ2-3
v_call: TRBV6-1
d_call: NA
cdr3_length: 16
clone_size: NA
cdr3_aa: CASSELQGGTGDTQYF
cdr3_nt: TGTGCCAGCAGTGAGCTACAGGGAGGGACGGGGGATACGCAGTATTTT

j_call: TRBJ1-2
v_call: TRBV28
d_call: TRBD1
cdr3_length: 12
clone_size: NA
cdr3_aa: CASTRTGYGYTF
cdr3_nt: TGTGCCAGCACCCGGACAGGCTATGGCTACACCTTC

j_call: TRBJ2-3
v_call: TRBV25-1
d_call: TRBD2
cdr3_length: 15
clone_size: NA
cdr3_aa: CASSETGTRTDTQYF
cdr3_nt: TGTGCCAGCAGTGAAACCGGGACTAGAACAGATACGCAGTATTTT

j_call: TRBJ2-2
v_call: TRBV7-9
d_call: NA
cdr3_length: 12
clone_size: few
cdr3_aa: CASSPSAGELFF
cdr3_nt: TGTGCCAGCAGTCCGTCCGCCGGGGAGCTGTTTTTT

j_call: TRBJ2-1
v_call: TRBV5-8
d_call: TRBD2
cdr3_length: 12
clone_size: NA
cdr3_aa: CASSSGGKQQFF
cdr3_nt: TGTGCCAGCAGCTCGGGGGGAAAGCAGCAGTTCTTC

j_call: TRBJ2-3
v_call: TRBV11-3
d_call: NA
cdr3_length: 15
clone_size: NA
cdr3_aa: CASSRGPISTDTQYF
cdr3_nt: TGTGCCAGCAGCCGGGGACCAATTAGCACAGATACGCAGTATTTT

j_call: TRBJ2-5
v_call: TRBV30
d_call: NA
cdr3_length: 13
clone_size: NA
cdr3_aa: CAWSIGTPETQYF
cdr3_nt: TGTGCCTGGAGTATCGGAACCCCGGAGACCCAGTACTTC

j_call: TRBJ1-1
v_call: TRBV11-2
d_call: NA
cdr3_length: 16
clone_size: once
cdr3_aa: CASSPSPVGTAAEAFF
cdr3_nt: TGTGCCAGCAGCCCTAGCCCCGTCGGGACCGCCGCTGAAGCTTTCTTT

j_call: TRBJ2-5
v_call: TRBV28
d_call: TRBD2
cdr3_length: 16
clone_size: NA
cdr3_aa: CASSLAGGKLGETQYF
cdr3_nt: TGTGCCAGCAGTTTAGCGGGGGGTAAATTGGGAGAGACCCAGTACTTC

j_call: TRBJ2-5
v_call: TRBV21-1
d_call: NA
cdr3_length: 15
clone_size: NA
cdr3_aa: CASSKAASDQETQYF
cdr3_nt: TGTGCCAGCAGCAAAGCGGCGAGCGACCAGGAGACCCAGTACTTC

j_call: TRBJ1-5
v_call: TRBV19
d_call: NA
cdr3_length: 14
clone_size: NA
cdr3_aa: CASSSISTDQPQHF
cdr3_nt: TGTGCCAGTAGTAGTATTTCGACGGATCAGCCCCAGCATTTT

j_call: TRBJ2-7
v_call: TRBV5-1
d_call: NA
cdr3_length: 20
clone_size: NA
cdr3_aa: CASSLDSPVGMAGWGKEQYF
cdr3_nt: TGCGCCAGCAGCTTGGACAGTCCGGTTGGAATGGCAGGGTGGGGGAAGGAGCAGTACTTC

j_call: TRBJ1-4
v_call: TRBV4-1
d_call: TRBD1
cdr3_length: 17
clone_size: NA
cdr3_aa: CASSQQRPDRVGEKLFF
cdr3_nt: TGCGCCAGCAGCCAACAAAGGCCGGACAGGGTCGGAGAAAAACTGTTTTTT

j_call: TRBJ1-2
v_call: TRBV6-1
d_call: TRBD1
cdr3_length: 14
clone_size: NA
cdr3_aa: CASSQGTANYGYTF
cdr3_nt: TGTGCCAGCAGTCAAGGGACAGCTAACTATGGCTACACCTTC

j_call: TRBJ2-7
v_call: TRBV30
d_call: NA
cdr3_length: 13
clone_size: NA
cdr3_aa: CAWSVGQFYEQYF
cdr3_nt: TGTGCCTGGAGTGTCGGACAGTTCTACGAGCAGTACTTC